One and the same sample provided the 14 T cell receptor beta chains below, sequenced in a study of control samples from healthy donors and cancer patients (dated by TCRdb to 2019 to 2021). The method was the immunoSEQ multiplex PCR assay. The table comes from immuneACCESS by way of TCRdb, which keeps in-frame sequences with V and J called. Part of the clones is missing from these tables; in studies checked, under half for an unresolved V gene and the rest for unknown reasons. The sample data list 130,000 or so clones, and around 90% of these were observed just once. Over 6% of the sample goes to the ten largest clones. Sequencing input: blood. The receptors stem from a man in his late teens or twenties in good health.

V gene TRBV3-1 (or the pseudogene TRBV3-2) combines with J gene TRBJ2-1; 11 bases map to TRBD2. The CDR3 loop spans 17 amino acids. Trimming took 4 bases from V and 0 from J; bases not matched to a gene: 5. From germline, CDR1 is LGHDT and CDR2 YNNKEL (reference sequence). CDR3 sequence (DNA): TGTGCCAGCAGCCCGGGACTAGCGGAAAGCTCCTACAATGAGCAGTTCTTC. Amino acids: CASSPGLAESSYNEQFF.

The chain links TRBV6-2 or TRBV6-3 to TRBJ2-7; TRBD1 or TRBD2 may be the D gene (6 bases each). The CDR3 sequence is 16 residues long. V lost 4 bases to trimming and J lost 3 bases, with 19 bases between them. The germline V gene encodes CDR1 MNHEY and CDR2 SVGEGT. Here the CDR3 DNA reads TGTGCCAGCAGTTCCTTACTGTGGGGGGCCGGCTACGAGCAGTACTTC. Translated: CASSSLLWGAGYEQYF.

This sequence joins TRBV13 and TRBJ1-1, with unresolved D. Germline V gives CDR1 PRHDT, CDR2 FYEKMQ (reference sequence). The V gene lost 3 bases and the J gene lost 5 bases, with 7 bases spanning the gap. This CDR3 has 12 residues. The CDR3 sequence: CASSLRLTEAFF. The CDR3 DNA sequence: TGTGCCAGCAGCTTGCGCCTAACTGAAGCTTTCTTT.

Of note for this clone: The sample carries other DNA sequences with the same CDR3. The chain has TRBV27 and TRBJ1-5; no clear D. The CDR3 consists of 13 residues. Germline V gives CDR1 MNHEY, CDR2 SMNVEV (reference sequence). The V and J ends lost 0 bases and 4 bases respectively, with 4 bases between them. The CDR3 reads CASSLSANQPQHF. CDR3 DNA sequence: TGTGCCAGCAGTTTATCGGCGAATCAGCCCCAGCATTTT.

The V call is TRBV9, the J call TRBJ2-5, with 8 bases that match TRBD1. V was pared by 1 base and J by 1 base, with 6 bases of the junction left unmatched. Germline V gives CDR1 SGDLS, CDR2 YYNGEE. The CDR3 covers 16 residues. As DNA, the CDR3 is TGTGCCAGCAGCGTACTCGCACAGGGGGGCCAAGAGACCCAGTACTTC. Translation gives CASSVLAQGGQETQYF.

The chain combines TRBV7-2 with TRBJ2-1; TRBD2 matches at 9 bases. Looked up from germline, CDR1 is SGHTA and CDR2 is FQGNSA. CDR3 length: 15 residues. V gave up 6 bases and J gave up 13 bases; unmatched junction bases: 16. The CDR3 here is CASSPSVAGGTVQFF. The CDR3 region has the DNA TGTGCCAGCAGTCCCTCGGTGGCGGGGGGGACTGTTCAGTTCTTC.

To note about this clone: Germline is not matched at one junction end, which may reflect a read error. The CDR3 DNA reads TGCGCCAGCAGCAAAGAGCAACGGGACGGAGGACTACCACCCTCGCTAGATACGCAGTATTTT. This gives the protein CASSKEQRDGGLPPSLDTQYF. The chain is built from TRBV4-1 and TRBJ2-3; possible D gene TRBD2, 6 bases. This CDR3 region has 21 residues. Germline lookup yields CDR1 MGHRA and CDR2 YSYEKL.

Notes on this clone: An end of the junction differs from the germline gene, which may be a read error. This chain joins TRBV19 and TRBJ2-7; no firm D call. The germline CDR1 and CDR2 sequences are LNHDA and SQIVND (reference sequence). There are 11 residues in the CDR3. This chain's CDR3 is CASSSTYVQYF. The CDR3 nucleotides read TGTGCCAGTAGTTCTACTTACGTGCAGTACTTC.

The gene calls are TRBV28 and TRBJ1-4, with a possible D match to TRBD1 (6 bases). This CDR3 spans 13 amino acids. Trimming pared 7 bases from V and 4 bases from J, leaving 10 bases between. CDR1 and CDR2 (germline): MDHEN, SYDVKM. CDR3 in DNA: TGTGCCAGCAAAGGGGGAGTTAATGAAAAACTGTTTTTT. This encodes CASKGGVNEKLFF.

The genes are TRBV20-1 and TRBJ2-1, with D possibly matching TRBD2 (5 bases). V was shortened by 3 bases and J by 5 bases, with 11 bases between the two germline ends. The V gene's germline CDR1 is DFQATT and CDR2 SNEGSKA (reference sequence). This CDR3 comprises 13 residues. As DNA, the CDR3 is TGCAGTGCTAGTTTAGCGATACACAATGAGCAGTTCTTC. Its protein product is CSASLAIHNEQFF.

The gene calls are TRBV14 and TRBJ1-4; TRBD1 agrees at 10 bases. V lost 5 bases, J lost 7 bases, and 7 bases stayed unmatched. CDR3 length equals 15 residues. Germline V gene sequence: CDR1 SGHDN, CDR2 FVKESK. CDR3: CASSYGTGDGEKLFF. The CDR3 nucleotides read TGTGCCAGCAGCTATGGGACAGGGGACGGTGAAAAACTGTTTTTT.

This chain uses TRBV28 with TRBJ2-2; D may be TRBD2 (6 bases). The V gene lost 3 bases and the J gene lost 4 bases, with 15 bases spanning the gap. CDR3 length: 16 residues. From germline, CDR1 is MDHEN and CDR2 SYDVKM. The CDR3 spells CASSFELLASTGELFF. CDR3 in DNA: TGTGCCAGCAGTTTCGAATTGCTAGCGAGCACCGGGGAGCTGTTTTTT. Based on the CDR3 plus reference TRBV28 and TRBJ2-2, the full variable domain is DVKVTQSSRYLVKRTGEKVFLECVQDMDHENMFWYRQDPGLGLRLIYFSYDVKMKEKGDIPEGYSVSREKKERFSLILESASTNQTSMYLCASSFELLASTGELFFGEGSRLTVL.

The chain combines TRBV27 with TRBJ2-7; no reliable D call. V was pared by 4 bases and J by 0 bases, with 7 bases between. Germline-derived CDR1 and CDR2 are MNHEY and SMNVEV (reference sequence). This CDR3 has 13 amino acids. CDR3 sequence (DNA): TGTGCCAGCAGTTCCGGCGGCTCCTACGAGCAGTACTTC. Its protein is CASSSGGSYEQYF.

The chain carries TRBV30 and TRBJ2-5; the D is unclear. Germline V CDR1 and CDR2: GTSNPN, SVGIG (reference sequence). The CDR3 totals 11 residues. V was clipped by 2 bases and J by 5 bases, with 6 bases between them. Here the CDR3 DNA reads TGTGCCTGGAGTCCCCGGGAGACCCAGTACTTC. Translating gives CAWSPRETQYF.